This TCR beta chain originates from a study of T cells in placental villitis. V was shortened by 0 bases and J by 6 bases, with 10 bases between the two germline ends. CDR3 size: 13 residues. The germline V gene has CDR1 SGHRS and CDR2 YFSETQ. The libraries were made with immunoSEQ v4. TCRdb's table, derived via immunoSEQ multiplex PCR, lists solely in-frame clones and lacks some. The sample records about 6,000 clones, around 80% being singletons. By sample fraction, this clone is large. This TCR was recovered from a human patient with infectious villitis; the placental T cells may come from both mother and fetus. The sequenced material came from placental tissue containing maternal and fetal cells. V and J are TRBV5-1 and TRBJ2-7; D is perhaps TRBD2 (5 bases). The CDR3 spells CASSLDGVGEQYF. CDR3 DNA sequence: TGCGCCAGCAGCTTGGACGGGGTTGGCGAGCAGTACTTC.